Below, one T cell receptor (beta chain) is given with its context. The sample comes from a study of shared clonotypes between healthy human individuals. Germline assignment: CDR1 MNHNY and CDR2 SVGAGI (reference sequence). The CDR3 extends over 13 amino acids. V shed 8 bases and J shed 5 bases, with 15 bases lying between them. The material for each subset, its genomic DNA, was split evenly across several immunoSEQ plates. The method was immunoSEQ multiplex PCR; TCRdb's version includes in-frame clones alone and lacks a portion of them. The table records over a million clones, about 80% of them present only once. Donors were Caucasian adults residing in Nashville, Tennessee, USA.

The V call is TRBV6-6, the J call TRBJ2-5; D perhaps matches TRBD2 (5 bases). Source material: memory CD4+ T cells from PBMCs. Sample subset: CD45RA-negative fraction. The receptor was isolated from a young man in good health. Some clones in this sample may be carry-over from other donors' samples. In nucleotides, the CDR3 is TGTGCCAGCGCCCGGGGAGTCCAGGAGACCCAGTACTTC. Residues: CASARGVQETQYF.